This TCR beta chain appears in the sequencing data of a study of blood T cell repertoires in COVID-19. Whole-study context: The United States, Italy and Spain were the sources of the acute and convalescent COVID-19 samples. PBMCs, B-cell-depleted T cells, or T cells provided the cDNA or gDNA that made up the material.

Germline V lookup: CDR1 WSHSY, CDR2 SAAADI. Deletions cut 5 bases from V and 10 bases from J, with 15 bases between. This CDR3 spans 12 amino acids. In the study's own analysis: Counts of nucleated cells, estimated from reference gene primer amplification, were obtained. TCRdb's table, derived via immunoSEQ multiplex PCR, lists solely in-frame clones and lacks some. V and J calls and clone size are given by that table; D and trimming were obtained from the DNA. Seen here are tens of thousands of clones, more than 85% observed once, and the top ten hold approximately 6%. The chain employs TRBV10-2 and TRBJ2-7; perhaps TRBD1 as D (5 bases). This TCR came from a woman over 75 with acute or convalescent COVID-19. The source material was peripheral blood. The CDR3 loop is CASSPSGADQYF. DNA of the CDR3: TGCGCCAGCAGTCCAAGTGGGGCAGATCAGTACTTC.